This T cell receptor (beta chain) stems from a study of T cells in women clearing cervical HPV infection. Regarding the study as a whole: TRBV6-7 relative abundance averaged roughly 0.099% in cases and 0.15% to 0.2% in controls.

J lost 4 bases, V lost 1 base, and 6 bases had no gene match. The length of the CDR3 is 14 residues. Germline-derived CDR1 and CDR2 are GTSNPN and SVGIG (reference sequence). All participants had a single incident cervical HPV16 infection, and prevalent HPV16 infections were excluded. As to this clone: Its antigen is not identified. Read coverage stops 3 residues before the CDR3 terminus; the germline J gene supplies the remainder.

The protocol was immunoSEQ multiplex PCR, while the TCRdb copy is restricted to in-frame clones and leaves out a portion. Its table lists 35,000 to 45,000 clones. The V call is TRBV30, the J call TRBJ1-1; 7 positions match TRBD1. The source is a woman between 18 and 69 years old with a cervical HPV16 infection that either progressed to CIN3+ or cleared (not recorded which). The source material was blood buffy coat. Partial CDR3 DNA: TGTGCCTGGAGTGGAACAGGGGCGGCCACTGAA. Translation gives CAWSGTGAATE. The whole CDR3 region reads CAWSGTGAATEAFF.